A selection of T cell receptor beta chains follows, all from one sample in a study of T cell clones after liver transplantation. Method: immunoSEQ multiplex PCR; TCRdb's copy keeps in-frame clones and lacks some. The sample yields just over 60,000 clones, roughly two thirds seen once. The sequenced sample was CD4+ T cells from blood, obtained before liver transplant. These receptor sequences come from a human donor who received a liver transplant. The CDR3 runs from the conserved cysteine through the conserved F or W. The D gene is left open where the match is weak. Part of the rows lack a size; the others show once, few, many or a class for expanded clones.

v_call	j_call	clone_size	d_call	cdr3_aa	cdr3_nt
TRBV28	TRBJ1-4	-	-	CASGLSGRTDEKLFF	TGTGCCAGCGGCTTATCTGGGAGGACTGATGAAAAACTGTTTTTT
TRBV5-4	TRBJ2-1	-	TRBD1	CASSAGQGLYNEQFF	TGTGCCAGCAGCGCGGGACAGGGACTCTACAATGAGCAGTTCTTC
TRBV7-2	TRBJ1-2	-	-	CASSLGQIWSYGYTF	TGTGCCAGCAGTTTAGGCCAGATATGGAGCTATGGCTACACCTTC
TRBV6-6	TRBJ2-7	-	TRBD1	CASSYGQGLGEQYF	TGTGCCAGCAGTTATGGACAGGGCCTCGGCGAGCAGTACTTC
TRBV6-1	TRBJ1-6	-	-	CASSDGQGRASPLHF	TGTGCCAGCAGTGACGGGCAGGGGCGTGCTTCACCCCTCCACTTT
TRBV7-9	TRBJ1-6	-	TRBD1	CASSFKGAVSPLHF	TGTGCCAGCAGCTTCAAGGGGGCAGTTTCACCCCTCCACTTT
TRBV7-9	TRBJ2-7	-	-	CASSLAAGLWGEQYF	TGTGCCAGCAGCTTAGCGGCGGGGCTTTGGGGCGAGCAGTACTTC
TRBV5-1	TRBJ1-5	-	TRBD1	CASSLGQGGQPQHF	TGCGCCAGCAGCCTGGGACAGGGAGGTCAGCCCCAGCATTTT
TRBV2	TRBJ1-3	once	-	CASGRGGNTIYF	TGTGCCAGTGGAAGGGGTGGAAACACCATATATTTT
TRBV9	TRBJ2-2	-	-	CASSVGRSSNTGELFF	TGTGCCAGCAGCGTAGGTCGGAGCTCGAACACCGGGGAGCTGTTTTTT
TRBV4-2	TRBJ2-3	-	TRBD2	CASSQDGPSGGRDTQYF	TGTGCCAGCAGCCAAGATGGTCCTAGCGGGGGAAGAGATACGCAGTATTTT
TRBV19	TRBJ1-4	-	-	CASSPFSATNEKLFF	TGTGCCAGTAGTCCGTTTTCGGCAACTAATGAAAAACTGTTTTTT
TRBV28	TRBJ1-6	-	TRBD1	CASSTDLQGRRSPLHF	TGTGCCAGCAGTACCGACCTACAGGGGAGGCGTTCACCCCTCCACTTT
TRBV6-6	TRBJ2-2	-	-	CASSYGQGLTGELFF	TGTGCCAGCAGTTACGGGCAGGGTCTCACCGGGGAGCTGTTTTTT
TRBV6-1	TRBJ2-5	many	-	CASSEASRGETQYF	TGTGCCAGCAGTGAAGCATCCCGAGGAGAGACCCAGTACTTC
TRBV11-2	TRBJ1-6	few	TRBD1	CASSGWKTDREDSPLHF	TGTGCCAGCAGCGGGTGGAAGACCGACAGGGAAGATTCACCCCTCCACTTT
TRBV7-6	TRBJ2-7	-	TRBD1	CASSLDAGGGYEQYF	TGTGCCAGCAGCTTAGACGCAGGGGGCGGCTACGAGCAGTACTTC
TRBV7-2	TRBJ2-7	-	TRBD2	CASRPGLAGNEQYF	TGTGCCAGCAGACCGGGACTAGCGGGGAACGAGCAGTACTTC
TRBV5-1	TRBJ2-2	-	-	CASSLGTENTGELFF	TGCGCCAGCAGCTTGGGGACAGAGAACACCGGGGAGCTGTTTTTT
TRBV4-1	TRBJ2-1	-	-	CASSQGLANEQFF	TGCGCCAGCAGCCAAGGACTCGCCAATGAGCAGTTCTTC
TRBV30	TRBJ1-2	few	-	CAWSVRLAYGYTF	TGTGCCTGGAGTGTACGTCTGGCCTATGGCTACACCTTC
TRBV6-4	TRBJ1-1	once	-	CASSATMNTEAFF	TGTGCCAGCAGTGCCACTATGAACACTGAAGCTTTCTTT
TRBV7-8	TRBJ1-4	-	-	CASSLGGTTREKLFF	TGTGCCAGCAGCTTAGGGGGGACAACTAGAGAAAAACTGTTTTTT
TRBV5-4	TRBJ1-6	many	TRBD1	CASSLGGDSLNNSPLHF	TGTGCCAGCAGCTTGGGGGGGGACAGCCTCAATAATTCACCCCTCCACTTT
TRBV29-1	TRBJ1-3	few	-	CSVSVAAGGNTIYF	TGCAGCGTTAGTGTGGCGGCGGGTGGAAACACCATATATTTT
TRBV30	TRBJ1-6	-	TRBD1	CAWSGTGEPLHF	TGTGCCTGGAGCGGGACAGGGGAACCCCTCCACTTT
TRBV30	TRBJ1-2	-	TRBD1	CAWRTGNYGYTF	TGTGCCTGGAGGACAGGGAACTATGGCTACACCTTC
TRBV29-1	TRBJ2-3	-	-	CSVEAVAGSRTDTQYF	TGCAGCGTTGAAGCCGTGGCAGGATCACGCACAGATACGCAGTATTTT
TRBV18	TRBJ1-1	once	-	CASSPEMNTEAFF	TGTGCCAGCTCACCCGAGATGAACACTGAAGCTTTCTTT
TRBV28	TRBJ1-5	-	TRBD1	CASITSGGGQPQHF	TGTGCCAGCATCACATCAGGGGGCGGGCAGCCCCAGCATTTT
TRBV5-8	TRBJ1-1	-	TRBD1	CASSPDFYRGSTEAFF	TGTGCCAGCAGCCCAGACTTCTACAGGGGCTCCACTGAAGCTTTCTTT
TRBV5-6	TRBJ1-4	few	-	CASSYGQEKLFF	TGTGCCAGCAGCTACGGACAGGAAAAACTGTTTTTT
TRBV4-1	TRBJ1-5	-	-	CASSRLGLGQPQHF	TGCGCCAGCAGTCGTTTGGGGCTCGGGCAGCCCCAGCATTTT
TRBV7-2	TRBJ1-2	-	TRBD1	CASALTGTNYGYTF	TGTGCCAGCGCACTGACAGGGACTAACTATGGCTACACCTTC
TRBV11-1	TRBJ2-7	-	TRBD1	CASSSPAGTGDYEQYF	TGTGCCAGCAGCTCCCCCGCTGGGACAGGGGACTACGAGCAGTACTTC
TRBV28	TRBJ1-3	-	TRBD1	CASSPGQGALGNTIYF	TGTGCCAGCAGTCCGGGACAGGGAGCTCTCGGAAACACCATATATTTT
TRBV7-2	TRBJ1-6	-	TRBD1	CASSAGTGGSPLHF	TGTGCCAGCAGCGCCGGGACAGGGGGTTCACCCCTCCACTTT
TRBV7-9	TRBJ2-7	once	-	CASSLSPEGWSYF	TGTGCCAGCAGCTTAAGCCCGGAGGGGTGGTCGTACTTC
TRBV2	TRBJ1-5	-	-	CASSDGQGGQPQHF	TGTGCCAGCAGTGATGGTCAGGGAGGTCAGCCCCAGCATTTT
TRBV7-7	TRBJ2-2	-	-	CASSLGAGNTGELFF	TGTGCTAGCAGCTTAGGTGCAGGAAACACCGGGGAGCTGTTTTTT
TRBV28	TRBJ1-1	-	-	CASLRIPRQTNTEAFF	TGTGCCAGCCTGCGTATACCTCGACAGACTAACACTGAAGCTTTCTTT
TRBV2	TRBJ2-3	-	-	CASSEGMGTGTDTQYF	TGTGCCAGCAGTGAAGGGATGGGCACCGGCACAGATACGCAGTATTTT
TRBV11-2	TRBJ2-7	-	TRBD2	CASRTLGLAGGGTYEQYF	TGTGCCAGCAGAACATTGGGACTAGCGGGGGGGGGAACCTACGAGCAGTACTTC
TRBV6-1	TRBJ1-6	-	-	CASSELQGRDSPLHF	TGTGCCAGCAGTGAATTACAGGGTAGGGATTCACCCCTCCACTTT
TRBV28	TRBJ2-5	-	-	CASSLEGVSETQYF	TGTGCCAGCAGTTTAGAGGGCGTTTCGGAGACCCAGTACTTC
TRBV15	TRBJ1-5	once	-	CATSRDYGGGGNQPQHF	TGTGCCACCAGCAGAGATTACGGGGGTGGCGGCAATCAGCCCCAGCATTTT
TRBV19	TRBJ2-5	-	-	CASSGRAVGTQYF	TGTGCCAGTAGTGGCAGGGCGGTAGGGACCCAGTACTTC
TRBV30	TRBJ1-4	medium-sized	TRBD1	CAWSKAGTENEKLFF	TGTGCCTGGAGTAAGGCCGGGACAGAGAATGAAAAACTGTTTTTT
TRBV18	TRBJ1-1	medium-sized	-	CASSPQPDTEAFF	TGTGCCAGCTCACCACAACCGGACACTGAAGCTTTCTTT
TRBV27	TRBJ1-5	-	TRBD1	CASRTTGKEQPQHF	TGTGCCAGCAGAACGACAGGGAAAGAGCAGCCCCAGCATTTT
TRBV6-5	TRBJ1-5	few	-	CASSTSGQPQHF	TGTGCCAGCAGTACCTCGGGGCAGCCCCAGCATTTT
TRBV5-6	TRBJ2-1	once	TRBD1	CASSRTGTGTTFEQFF	TGTGCCAGCAGCCGCACCGGGACAGGCACCACATTCGAGCAGTTCTTC
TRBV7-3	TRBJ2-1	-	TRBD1	CASSSRTGSSYNEQFF	TGTGCCAGCAGCTCCCGGACAGGGAGCTCCTACAATGAGCAGTTCTTC
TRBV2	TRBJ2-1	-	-	CASRPDRSSSYNEQFF	TGTGCCAGCAGGCCAGACAGGTCCAGCTCCTACAATGAGCAGTTCTTC
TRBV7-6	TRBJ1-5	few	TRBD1	CASSLGQGGTNQPQHF	TGTGCCAGCAGCCTTGGACAGGGAGGAACAAATCAGCCCCAGCATTTT
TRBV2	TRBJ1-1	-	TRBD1	CASLLTGYTEAFF	TGTGCCAGCTTGCTGACAGGGTACACTGAAGCTTTCTTT